The 31 T cell receptor beta chains in this list originate from one sample, sequenced in a study of T cell clonality in common variable immunodeficiency. Clones were sequenced by immunoSEQ multiplex PCR, and TCRdb holds only the in-frame ones, with some missing. This repertoire lists approximately 30,000 clones without singletons; roughly 4.5% sits in the top ten. Sequencing was done on a sample of peripheral blood mononuclear cells. Receptors were obtained from a person between 18 and 75 years old in good health.

Concerning this clone itself: The DNA ends 3 residues before the CDR3 does, and the rest of the CDR3 is filled in from the germline J gene. This chain links TRBV5-1 with TRBJ1-1; 8 nucleotides line up with TRBD1. Per germline, CDR1 SGHRS and CDR2 YFSETQ. CDR3 length: 16 amino acids. The V gene end was trimmed by 2 bases and the J gene end by 1 base; junction bases not matched to a gene: 7. CDR3 bases read: TGCGCCAGCAGCTTTTACCAGGGGGCAGGGAACACTGAA. It specifies CASSFYQGAGNTE. The CDR3 in full is CASSFYQGAGNTEAFF.

This clone has at least ten counts. The read ends 3 residues before the CDR3 terminus; that terminus is restored from the germline J gene. This rearrangement joins TRBV7-2 to TRBJ2-7; D perhaps matches TRBD2 (5 bases). V lost 8 bases and J lost 1, with 12 bases in between. This CDR3 has 13 residues. CDR1 is SGHTA, CDR2 FQGNSA, per germline. The CDR3 protein is CASQRTGSYEQYF. CDR3 DNA (partial): TGTGCCAGCCAAAGGACTGGTTCCTACGAG.

Points on this clone: A much larger clonotype is one base distant, so this may be a read error. The CDR3 end is not reached by the read, which stops 3 residues before it; the germline J gene fills it in. This chain uses TRBV6-1 with TRBJ2-3, with TRBD2 identical over 9 bases. This CDR3 spans 16 amino acids. Per germline, CDR1 MNHNS and CDR2 SASEGT. The CDR3 DNA, read in part, is TGTGCCGGCAGTGAAATGGGCGGGGGGGTAACAGATACG. Protein: CAGSEMGGGVTDT. The CDR3 reads in full as CAGSEMGGGVTDTQYF.

This clone showed up many times. The observed sequence ends 3 residues before the CDR3 terminus, with the missing tail filled in from the germline J gene. V gene TRBV30 combines with J gene TRBJ2-1, with TRBD2 matching 7 bases. After removal of 0 bases from V and 9 bases from J, the junction contained 11 bases not matched to a gene. The CDR3 is 15 residues long. The germline V gene encodes CDR1 GTSNPN and CDR2 SVGIG (reference sequence). CDR3 DNA, as far as it was read: TGTGCCTGGAGTGTACTAGCCGTATCGGGGGGTGAG. This translates into CAWSVLAVSGGE. The full CDR3 protein reads CAWSVLAVSGGEQFF.

This clone appeared many times. The CDR3 end falls 3 residues outside the read, so it is completed with the germline J gene. The rearrangement links TRBV30 to TRBJ1-1; D is possibly TRBD1 (5 bases). V was pared by 2 bases and J by 6 bases, with 13 bases between. Germline V gene sequence: CDR1 GTSNPN, CDR2 SVGIG (reference sequence). The CDR3 consists of 13 residues. The CDR3 bases that were read are TGTGCCTGGAGTACTGGACCGGGGGCTGAA. Protein: CAWSTGPGAE. The full CDR3 is CAWSTGPGAEAFF.

Ten or more counts support this clone. The read finishes 3 residues shy of the CDR3 end, and the germline J gene is used to complete it. The V gene is TRBV14, the J gene TRBJ1-1, with TRBD1 as a possible D gene (5 bases). The CDR3 contains 15 residues. The germline V and J ends were trimmed by 3 bases and 1 base, with 12 bases remaining between them. Germline-derived CDR1 and CDR2 are SGHDN and FVKESK. The CDR3 protein is CASSHWGGSNTEAFF. The part of the CDR3 DNA that was read is TGTGCCAGCAGCCATTGGGGCGGATCGAACACTGAA. Based on the CDR3 plus reference TRBV14 and TRBJ1-1, the full variable domain is EAGVTQFPSHSVIEKGQTVTLRCDPISGHDNLYWYRRVMGKEIKFLLHFVKESKQDESGMPNNRFLAERTGGTYSTLKVQPAELEDSGVYFCASSHWGGSNTEAFFGQGTRLTVV.

This clone came up many times. The read halts 3 residues ahead of the CDR3 end, with the missing end drawn from the germline J gene. This rearrangement joins TRBV19 to TRBJ1-1, with D hard to call. Germline V CDR1 and CDR2: LNHDA, SQIVND (reference sequence). CDR3 length: 15 amino acids. V lost 2 bases and J 1 base, leaving 11 bases between the germline ends. The CDR3 sequence: CASSISPRANTEAFF. Incomplete CDR3 DNA: TGTGCCAGTAGTATATCCCCTAGAGCGAACACTGAA.

This clone was detected many times. Incomplete CDR3 DNA: TGCGCCAGCAGCCCACTAGCGGCGAACACCGGGGAG. Translating gives CASSPLAANTGE. The full CDR3 is CASSPLAANTGELFF. The chain recombines TRBV5-1 with TRBJ2-2; 8 bases are shared with TRBD2. The read terminates 3 residues before the CDR3 end, so the remaining end is supplied by the germline J gene. Trimming at V came to 4 bases and at J to 0 bases, leaving 2 bases not matched to a gene. Looked up from germline, CDR1 is SGHRS and CDR2 is YFSETQ. This CDR3 has 15 amino acids.

This clone was counted between two and nine times. The missing CDR3 end, 3 residues past where the read stops, is filled in from the germline J gene. The same CDR3 arises from other DNA sequences in this sample as well. The V and J genes are TRBV19 and TRBJ1-5; TRBD1 matches 7 bases. This CDR3 has 15 residues. Per germline, CDR1 LNHDA and CDR2 SQIVND (reference sequence). The trim removed 3 bases at V and 7 bases at J, leaving 9 bases unmatched. The CDR3: CASSIQGGGGQPQHF. The CDR3 DNA, read in part, is TGTGCCAGTAGTATTCAGGGGGGAGGGGGCCAGCCC.

This clone appeared many times. The read ends 3 residues shy of where the CDR3 ends; the end is completed using the germline J gene. The gene calls are TRBV10-3 and TRBJ2-1; unclear D gene. The V end was cut by 3 bases, the J end by 2 bases, with 5 bases between. The CDR3 has 13 amino acids. CDR1 and CDR2 from the germline V gene are ENHRY and SYGVKD. CDR3 bases read: TGTGCCATCAGTGATGTCACCTACAATGAG. It codes for CAISDVTYNE. From start to end, the CDR3 is CAISDVTYNEQFF.

At least ten counts were recorded for this clone. The read ends 3 residues before the CDR3 terminus; that terminus is restored from the germline J gene. The V and J genes are TRBV14 and TRBJ2-3, with D maybe TRBD2 (5 bases). The V end lost 2 bases, the J end lost 2 bases, and 8 bases lay between the germline ends. The CDR3 sequence is 14 residues long. Germline assignment: CDR1 SGHDN and CDR2 FVKESK. CDR3 in amino acids: CASSQQTTTDTQYF. The covered CDR3 bases are TGTGCCAGCAGCCAACAGACTACCACAGATACG.

Details on this clone: The CDR3 end falls 3 residues outside the read, so it is completed with the germline J gene. The chain links TRBV19 to TRBJ1-2, with 9 positions matching TRBD1. J was trimmed by 5 bases and V by 6 bases; bases with no gene match: 22. Germline V lookup: CDR1 LNHDA, CDR2 SQIVND (reference sequence). The CDR3 extends over 19 amino acids. The part of the CDR3 DNA that was read is TGTGCCAGTAGCATCCGACTCGGAGAGGGCGGACAGGGGCAGTATGGC. Its translation: CASSIRLGEGGQGQYG. The full CDR3 reads CASSIRLGEGGQGQYGYTF. The whole variable domain, remainder taken from reference TRBV19 and TRBJ1-2, is DGGITQSPKYLFRKEGQNVTLSCEQNLNHDAMYWYRQDPGQGLRLIYYSQIVNDFQKGDIAEGYSVSREKKESFPLTVTSAQKNPTAFYLCASSIRLGEGGQGQYGYTFGSGTRLTVV.

Note on this clone: The read gets to within 3 residues of the CDR3 end, and the germline J gene fills in the rest. The chain has TRBV11-3 and TRBJ2-1; either TRBD1 or TRBD2 may supply D (5 bases each). The CDR3 is made up of 13 amino acids. V was pared by 3 bases and J by 4 bases, with 7 bases between. Germline-derived CDR1 and CDR2 are SGHNT and YENEEA. The CDR3 DNA, read in part, is TGTGCCAGCAGCTTCAGGGAGTACAATGAG. Encoded protein: CASSFREYNE. The entire CDR3 reads CASSFREYNEQFF.

This clone has ten or more counts. A clone one base away is much larger, so this may be a read error. The CDR3 is cut off 3 residues early in the read; its end comes from the germline J gene. The J gene is TRBJ2-3, the V gene TRBV6-1, with TRBD2 identical over 10 bases. Germline lookup yields CDR1 MNHNS and CDR2 SASEGT. J lost 0 bases, V lost 4 bases, and 1 base had no gene match. This CDR3 region has 15 residues. The DNA read from the CDR3 is TGTGCCAGCAGTGTGACTAGCGGGAGCACAGATACG. This translates into CASSVTSGSTDT. In full, the CDR3 reads CASSVTSGSTDTQYF.

This clone was recorded at least ten times. The read terminates 3 residues ahead of where the CDR3 ends, so the germline J gene completes it. V is TRBV19 and J is TRBJ1-2, with TRBD1 matching 8 bases. Germline CDR1 LNHDA, CDR2 SQIVND (reference sequence). With V trimmed by 9 bases and J by 5 bases, 8 bases remained unmatched. The CDR3 spans 13 residues. The covered CDR3 bases are TGTGCCAGCGGGACAGGCAATTGGTATGGC. This gives the protein CASGTGNWYG. The full CDR3 is CASGTGNWYGYTF.

This clone was observed many times. The read terminates 3 residues ahead of where the CDR3 ends, so the germline J gene completes it. J is TRBJ2-5 and V is TRBV6-1; 13 bases match TRBD2. The CDR3 has 16 residues. V trimming: 1 base; J trimming: 4 bases; junction bases outside the gene matches: 3. The V gene's germline CDR1 is MNHNS and CDR2 SASEGT. CDR3 bases read: TGTGCCAGCAGTGAAGGGGGACTAGCGGGAATAGAGACC. Protein: CASSEGGLAGIET. The full-length CDR3 reads as CASSEGGLAGIETQYF.

This clone was seen only a few times. Its ends do not fully match the called genes, so a read error is possible. From the germline J gene comes the end of the CDR3, since the read stops 3 residues before it. The chain carries TRBV6-4 and TRBJ1-4; 7 bases align to TRBD1. The germline V gene encodes CDR1 MRHNA and CDR2 SNTAGT. The length of the CDR3 is 16 residues. CDR3 residues: CVSSEHPGQPNEKLFF. The CDR3 DNA, read in part, is TGTGTCAGCAGTGAGCACCCGGGACAGCCGAATGAAAAA.

Concerning this clone itself: The read ends 3 residues early relative to the CDR3; the germline J gene fills the gap. The chain employs TRBV20-1 and TRBJ2-1, with 12 bases identical to TRBD2. The CDR3 length is 14 residues. Germline CDR1 is DFQATT and CDR2 is SNEGSKA (reference sequence). J was trimmed by 7 bases and V by 5 bases; bases with no gene match: 6. The CDR3 spells CSALLAGGRNEQFF. The CDR3 bases that were read are TGCAGTGCTCTACTAGCGGGAGGTAGGAATGAG.

This clone was counted between two and nine times. The read terminates 3 residues ahead of where the CDR3 ends, so the germline J gene completes it. This chain connects TRBV18 to TRBJ1-2; maybe TRBD1 (5 bases). Germline assignment: CDR1 KGHSH and CDR2 LQKENI. The CDR3 is made up of 15 amino acids. The CDR3 here is CASSPGLAELYDYTF. Partial CDR3 DNA: TGTGCCAGCTCACCGGGACTAGCGGAGCTCTACGAC.

In this sample, this clone turned up a few times. The sequenced fragment ends 3 residues before the CDR3 boundary, so the rest is inferred from the germline J gene. The rearrangement uses TRBV18 and TRBJ2-2; 8 bases are shared with TRBD1. The CDR3 sequence is 13 residues long. Germline V gene data show CDR1 as KGHSH and CDR2 as LQKENI. The CDR3 bases that were read are TGTGCCAGCGCCGGACAGGGCAATTCACCG. It codes for CASAGQGNSP. The CDR3 as a whole reads CASAGQGNSPLFF.

This clone was seen many times. Coverage ceases 3 residues before the CDR3 finishes, and the germline J gene fills in the end. The rearrangement uses TRBV11-2 and TRBJ2-4, with D unresolved. This CDR3 spans 15 amino acids. CDR1 SGHAT and CDR2 FQNNGV come from the germline V gene. The covered CDR3 bases are TGTGCCAGCAGCTGGGCAGGAGAGTACCAAGAGACT. Translating it yields CASSWAGEYQET. The complete CDR3 sequence is CASSWAGEYQETQYF.

This clone has ten or more counts. The CDR3 is cut off 3 residues early in the read; its end comes from the germline J gene. The chain employs TRBV11-3 and TRBJ2-6; D gene unclear. The CDR3 has 14 residues. Trimming shortened V by 1 base and J by 3 bases, and 4 bases separated the two germline ends. CDR1 is SGHNT, CDR2 YENEEA, per germline. The CDR3 sequence is CASSLAGGANVLTF. The DNA read from the CDR3 is TGTGCCAGCAGCTTAGCAGGTGGGGCCAACGTC.

This clone was observed many times. The read stops 3 residues short of the end of the CDR3; the missing end is completed from the germline J gene. The chain recombines TRBV5-1 with TRBJ1-2, with 7 bases that match TRBD1. This CDR3 spans 14 amino acids. Germline CDR1 and CDR2: SGHRS and YFSETQ. Trimming removed 4 bases from V and 5 bases from J; junction bases left unmatched: 8. CDR3 DNA (partial): TGCGCCAGCAGCGGGGGACAGACATTTTATGGC. Protein sequence: CASSGGQTFYG. The full CDR3 protein reads CASSGGQTFYGYTF.

This clone was counted a few times. Coverage ceases 3 residues before the CDR3 finishes, and the germline J gene fills in the end. The J gene is TRBJ2-5, the V gene TRBV7-9; D might be TRBD2 (7 bases). V dropped 5 bases and J dropped 5 bases, with 15 bases sitting between them. CDR3 length: 14 amino acids. The V gene's germline CDR1 is SEHNR and CDR2 FQNEAQ (reference sequence). The CDR3 sequence: CASSASGGGETQYF. The CDR3 bases that were read are TGTGCCAGCAGCGCCTCGGGGGGCGGGGAGACC.

This clone was observed many times. The CDR3 end falls 3 residues outside the read, so it is completed with the germline J gene. The J gene is TRBJ1-6, the V gene TRBV30; 7 bases fit TRBD1. Germline V gene lookup returns CDR1 GTSNPN and CDR2 SVGIG (reference sequence). V gave up 2 bases and J gave up 3 bases; unmatched junction bases: 7. The CDR3 is 16 amino acids. CDR3 DNA (partial): TGTGCCTGGAGTCCGCCTGGGACAGACTATAATTCACCC. Its translation is CAWSPPGTDYNSP. In full, the CDR3 is CAWSPPGTDYNSPLHF.

The table lists this clone with a few counts. The read ends 3 residues shy of where the CDR3 ends; the end is completed using the germline J gene. The rearrangement uses TRBV29-1 and TRBJ2-3; D may match TRBD1 or TRBD2 (7 bases each). Germline CDR1 SQVTM, CDR2 ANQGSEA. The CDR3 totals 13 residues. CDR3 DNA, as far as it was read: TGCAGCGCCGCTGACAGGGCGGGAGAGACG. Translating it yields CSAADRAGET. The entire CDR3 protein reads CSAADRAGETQYF.

This clone was seen many times. The part of the CDR3 DNA that was read is TGTGCCAGCAGTGAAGGCCTAGCGGGAGCCTACGAG. It specifies CASSEGLAGAYE. The full CDR3 reads CASSEGLAGAYEQYF. V usage is TRBV6-1 and J usage is TRBJ2-7; TRBD2 aligns across 10 bases. The CDR3 extends 3 residues past the end of the read, so its final part is completed from the germline J gene. This CDR3 has 15 residues. The germline V gene encodes CDR1 MNHNS and CDR2 SASEGT. V lost 1 base, J lost 2 bases, and 2 bases stayed unmatched.

This clone was seen ten or more times. The DNA ends 3 residues before the CDR3 does, and the rest of the CDR3 is filled in from the germline J gene. The chain combines TRBV29-1 with TRBJ2-3, with TRBD2 as a possible D gene (6 bases). The CDR3 runs 12 residues. Trimming stripped 6 bases from V and 2 bases from J, with 9 bases between. Germline values: CDR1 SQVTM, CDR2 ANQGSEA. CDR3: CSVIADTDTQYF. Partial CDR3 DNA: TGCAGCGTAATAGCGGACACAGATACG.

The table lists this clone with many counts. The CDR3 goes on 3 residues after the read ends, and that part is filled in from the germline J gene. The rearrangement uses TRBV11-3 and TRBJ1-4; TRBD1 is a possible D gene (6 bases). Looked up from germline, CDR1 is SGHNT and CDR2 is YENEEA. Deletions cut 4 bases from V and 8 bases from J, with 17 bases between. The CDR3 is made up of 15 amino acids. The CDR3 bases that were read are TGTGCCAGCAGCTCCTACAGGGAACCCGCCGAAAAA. It yields the protein CASSSYREPAEK. The full CDR3 sequence reads CASSSYREPAEKLFF.

This clone was counted only a few times. The read finishes 3 residues shy of the CDR3 end, and the germline J gene is used to complete it. The V call is TRBV11-3, the J call TRBJ1-1, with 8 nucleotides matching TRBD1. V dropped 6 bases and J dropped 3; count of bases not matched to a gene: 6. CDR1 is SGHNT and CDR2 is YENEEA in the germline V gene. The CDR3 covers 14 residues. CDR3 residues: CASRITGGHTEAFF. The CDR3 bases that were read are TGTGCCAGCAGGATAACAGGGGGGCACACTGAA.

This clone occurred many times. The CDR3 goes on 3 residues after the read ends, and that part is filled in from the germline J gene. The V and J genes are TRBV29-1 and TRBJ1-3; the D is unclear. Germline V gene lookup returns CDR1 SQVTM and CDR2 ANQGSEA. The CDR3 sequence is 14 residues long. V lost 4 bases to trimming and J lost 4 bases, with 14 bases between them. The CDR3 loop reads CSVVATSLGNTIYF. The CDR3 bases that were read are TGCAGCGTTGTTGCCACCTCGCTAGGAAACACC.